This T cell receptor (beta chain) was obtained from a study of T cells in Graves' hyperthyroidism and ophthalmopathy. Study-wide results and caveats: Onset of ophthalmopathy came a median roughly 6.5 months after the model predicted it.

The investigators amplified TCR beta CDR3 regions from RNA transcripts. Initially, a first-round RT-PCR of the TCR CDR3 employed the HTBI primer set. TCRdb analysed the multiplex PCR reads with MiXCR anew, one entry per CDR3 protein. The data contain about 210,000 distinct CDR3 sequences, roughly a sixth of them seen just once; the ten biggest clones take up under 65%. Germline CDR1 reads DFQATT; CDR2 reads SNEGSKA (reference sequence). Trimming shortened V by 0 bases and J by 4 bases, and 10 bases separated the two germline ends. CDR3 length: 14 residues. This clonotype was found a few times. The antigen is unknown. Diagnosing involved the use of clinical symptoms, serum thyroxine and TRAb, thyroid ultrasound and orbital computed tomography.

The chain links TRBV20-1 to TRBJ1-3; TRBD1 might be the D (5 bases). This TCR came from a man aged 45-65 years with Graves' hyperthyroidism. Sequencing was carried out using blood. CDR3 sequence reads: CSARDGGTGNTIYF. CDR3 bases: TGCAGTGCTAGAGATGGGGGAACCGGAAACACCATATATTTT.